This T cell receptor beta chain was documented in a study of blood T cells in healthy people across ages. Primers used in a second PCR of about 7 to 12 cycles were a sample-barcoded 5' primer and a J-beta primer mix. TCRdb redid the calling of the 5' RACE reads with MiXCR, one entry per CDR3 protein. The repertoire holds under 700,000 distinct CDR3 sequences, with 24% as singletons. Germline V gene sequence: CDR1 MNHEY, CDR2 SVGAGI. Trimming shortened V by 5 bases and J by 8 bases, and 10 bases separated the two germline ends. CDR3 size: 13 residues. The same sample was also studied in work on T cells of mothers and their children. From that report: Healthy Caucasian mothers, three in number, and their six children were the donors.

The sample consisted of blood. This sequence was found in a boy aged 10-17 years in good health. The rearrangement links TRBV6-5 to TRBJ1-6; perhaps TRBD1 as D (6 bases). The CDR3 region is CASSPQGYSPLHF. The CDR3 DNA reads as TGTGCCAGCAGTCCTCAGGGGTATTCACCCCTCCACTTT.